This T cell receptor (beta chain) came from a study of T cell repertoires in cytomegalovirus infection. The CDR3 runs to 14 residues. Trimming pared 5 bases from V and 7 bases from J, leaving 17 bases between. Germline CDR1 reads SGHAT; CDR2 reads FQNNGV. Of note for this clonotype: The antigen remains unidentified.

TCRdb processed the reads anew with MiXCR; each CDR3 protein has one entry. This sample carries 450,000 to 550,000 distinct CDR3 sequences, approximately 42% of them seen once, and the ten largest clones take about 45%. The receptor's source is a human donor in good health (CMV status not recorded). Some clones in this sample may be carry-over from other donors' samples. The V gene is TRBV11-2, the J gene TRBJ1-1; the D gene is possibly TRBD1 (6 bases). The sample was cultured PBMCs, taken from culture after CMV antigen stimulation. The CDR3 sequence: CASSPSTRGLEAFF. The CDR3 bases are TGTGCCAGCAGCCCTAGCACCAGGGGTCTTGAAGCTTTCTTT.